These 25 T cell receptor beta chains were sequenced from one sample in a study of T cell responses to AZD1222 COVID-19 vaccine. Data came from immunoSEQ multiplex PCR; TCRdb stores just in-frame clones and leaves some out. In the table there are about 120,000 clones, around 93% of which are singletons. The starting material was peripheral blood, obtained on day 0 of AZD1222 vaccination. These receptors were collected from an adult in good health.

This clone was counted between two and nine times. The gene calls are TRBV5-5 and TRBJ1-5, with unresolved D. Germline V gene data show CDR1 as SGHKS and CDR2 as YYEKEE (reference sequence). The CDR3 has 18 amino acids. Trimming cost V 0 bases and J 0 bases, with 16 bases left between them. The CDR3 here is CASSLEIGRAYSNQPQHF. Here the CDR3 DNA reads TGTGCCAGCAGCTTGGAAATAGGTCGGGCCTATAGCAATCAGCCCCAGCATTTT.

The rearrangement uses TRBV7-9 and TRBJ2-3; D is possibly TRBD1 (6 bases). Germline CDR1 and CDR2: SEHNR and FQNEAQ (reference sequence). The ends were cut back, 5 bases at V and 0 bases at J, with 18 bases in the middle. The length of the CDR3 is 17 residues. CDR3 region: CASSASPGHHSTDTQYF. CDR3 sequence (DNA): TGTGCCAGCAGCGCTTCCCCGGGACACCACAGCACAGATACGCAGTATTTT.

V is TRBV7-8 and J is TRBJ2-7; 7 nucleotides match TRBD1. This CDR3 has 13 residues. Germline CDR1 and CDR2: SGHVS and FQNEAQ. V dropped 5 bases and J dropped 5; count of bases not matched to a gene: 6. As DNA, the CDR3 is TGTGCCAGCAGCCCTGACAGGGAGAACGAGCAGTACTTC. It specifies CASSPDRENEQYF.

This chain joins TRBV5-1 and TRBJ2-7, with D tentatively TRBD1 or TRBD2 (5 bases each). The CDR3 totals 14 residues. Germline-derived CDR1 and CDR2 are SGHRS and YFSETQ. V was shortened by 4 bases and J by 13 bases, with 24 bases between the two germline ends. CDR3 sequence reads: CASSPTSSGLAPYF. Written as DNA, the CDR3 is TGCGCCAGCAGCCCCACCTCGTCGGGGCTCGCCCCCTACTTC.

In nucleotides, the CDR3 is TGTGCCAGCAGTTTACTTGTCCTAGAGACCCAGTACTTC. It translates to CASSLLVLETQYF. The gene calls are TRBV12-3 or TRBV12-4 and TRBJ2-5; D call uncertain. V was pared by 2 bases and J by 4 bases, with 8 bases between. The CDR3 sequence is 13 residues long.

V gene TRBV6-5 combines with J gene TRBJ2-1; TRBD1 might be the D (6 bases). Between the trimmed V and J ends, which lost 4 bases and 8 bases, there was a span of 12 bases. Germline values: CDR1 MNHEY, CDR2 SVGAGI. This CDR3 spans 13 amino acids. CDR3 amino acids: CASSSTGWDEQFF. In nucleotides, the CDR3 is TGTGCCAGCAGTTCCACAGGGTGGGATGAGCAGTTCTTC.

The chain links TRBV4-3 to TRBJ1-2; D is ambiguous. Germline-derived CDR1 and CDR2 are LGHNA and YSLEER. The CDR3 has 18 residues. Trimming pared 1 base from V and 5 bases from J, leaving 23 bases between. The DNA of the CDR3 is TGCGCCAGCAGCCAAGCCCCCCCAGAGCGGGAAGATTTTTATGGCTACACCTTC. This gives the protein CASSQAPPEREDFYGYTF.

The chain carries TRBV29-1 and TRBJ2-1, with 11 nucleotides matching TRBD1. Germline V gives CDR1 SQVTM, CDR2 ANQGSEA. This CDR3 is built from 14 residues. V lost 6 bases to trimming and J lost 5 bases; unmatched junction nucleotides: 6. The chain's CDR3 is CSVDGQGADNEQFF. The DNA for the CDR3 is TGCAGCGTGGACGGACAGGGGGCCGACAATGAGCAGTTCTTC.

Only one count was recorded for this clone. CDR3 sequence: CASTLGSGTSLPGELFF. For the CDR3, the DNA is TGTGCCAGCACCTTAGGTTCCGGGACTAGTCTACCCGGGGAGCTGTTTTTT. The chain uses TRBV21-1 and TRBJ2-2; the table's D call TRBD2 went unverified against the DNA. TRBV21-1 is marked as a pseudogene. The CDR3 has 17 amino acids.

The chain carries TRBV7-9 and TRBJ2-1; D unclear. The V gene lost 4 bases and the J gene lost 4 bases, with 17 bases spanning the gap. The CDR3 spans 16 residues. Per the germline V gene, CDR1 is SEHNR and CDR2 is FQNEAQ (reference sequence). CDR3 in DNA: TGTGCCAGCAGCTCGAGGCCACGGTGGGCTTACAATGAGCAGTTCTTC. Translation: CASSSRPRWAYNEQFF.

This sequence joins TRBV5-6 and TRBJ2-1, with D tentatively TRBD1 or TRBD2 (5 bases each). Trimming left V 0 bases short and J 6 bases short, with 10 bases between. Germline V gene data show CDR1 as SGHDT and CDR2 as YYEEEE. This CDR3 is 14 amino acids long. The CDR3, as DNA: TGTGCCAGCAGCTTGGCCATGGGACCCAATGAGCAGTTCTTC. This sequence encodes CASSLAMGPNEQFF. The whole variable domain, remainder taken from reference TRBV5-6 and TRBJ2-1, is DAGVTQSPTHLIKTRGQQVTLRCSPKSGHDTVSWYQQALGQGPQFIFQYYEEEERQRGNFPDRFSGHQFPNYSSELNVNALLLGDSALYLCASSLAMGPNEQFFGPGTRLTVL.

J is TRBJ1-3 and V is TRBV29-1; TRBD1 is a possible D gene (5 bases). The CDR3 loop spans 13 amino acids. Germline CDR1 SQVTM, CDR2 ANQGSEA. The germline V and J ends were trimmed by 1 base and 4 bases, with 8 bases remaining between them. DNA of the CDR3: TGCAGCGTTGAAGGGGGGGACGGAAACACCATATATTTT. Its protein product is CSVEGGDGNTIYF.

V and J are TRBV5-1 and TRBJ1-3; D unresolved. V shed 0 bases and J shed 1 base, with 11 bases lying between them. The germline CDR1 and CDR2 sequences are SGHRS and YFSETQ. This CDR3 comprises 16 residues. The CDR3 nucleotides read TGCGCCAGCAGCTTGGAAGTGGTGGGGTCTGGAAACACCATATATTTT. It encodes CASSLEVVGSGNTIYF.

Only one count was recorded for this clone. The chain uses TRBV5-6 and TRBJ1-3; the match to TRBD1 covers 8 bases. In germline, CDR1 is SGHDT, CDR2 YYEEEE. The V segment lost 5 bases and the J segment 3 bases; nucleotides outside the gene matches: 1. The CDR3 runs to 13 residues. The CDR3 reads CASRDRVGNTIYF. DNA of the CDR3: TGTGCCAGCAGGGACAGGGTTGGAAACACCATATATTTT.

V gene TRBV3-1 (or the pseudogene TRBV3-2) combines with J gene TRBJ2-1, with D maybe TRBD1 (6 bases). Between the trimmed V and J ends, which lost 1 base and 0 bases, there was a span of 13 bases. From germline, CDR1 is LGHDT and CDR2 YNNKEL (reference sequence). The CDR3 totals 17 residues. The CDR3 region is CASSQVVQGSSYNEQFF. As DNA, the CDR3 is TGTGCCAGCAGCCAAGTCGTCCAGGGGAGCTCCTACAATGAGCAGTTCTTC.

V usage is TRBV7-6 and J usage is TRBJ2-7; 11 bases map to TRBD1. The CDR3 is 15 residues long. The J segment lost 4 bases and the V segment lost 4 bases, leaving 6 bases of the junction unmatched. Looked up from germline, CDR1 is SGHVS and CDR2 is FNYEAQ. The CDR3 is CASSSGQGAGYEQYF. CDR3 bases: TGTGCCAGCAGCTCCGGACAGGGGGCTGGGTACGAGCAGTACTTC.

On this clone: Different DNA sequences within this sample yield the same CDR3. The chain employs TRBV18 and TRBJ2-3, with a weak D call TRBD2 (6 bases). CDR3 length equals 14 residues. V gave up 3 bases and J gave up 1 base, with 8 bases separating them. Germline assignment: CDR1 KGHSH and CDR2 LQKENI. CDR3 nucleotide sequence: TGTGCCAGCTCACCCCCGGGGGGCACAGATACGCAGTATTTT. Its protein product is CASSPPGGTDTQYF.

The chain employs TRBV13 and TRBJ1-3; D is undetermined. Germline assignment: CDR1 PRHDT and CDR2 FYEKMQ (reference sequence). The CDR3 loop spans 16 amino acids. The V end was cut by 5 bases, the J end by 0 bases, with 14 bases between. The CDR3 reads CASSLSEGSSGNTIYF. Written as DNA, the CDR3 is TGTGCCAGCAGCCTTTCGGAGGGTAGCTCTGGAAACACCATATATTTT.

The rearrangement uses TRBV5-1 and TRBJ2-1, with 13 bases fitting TRBD2. This CDR3 comprises 19 residues. CDR1 and CDR2 from the germline V gene are SGHRS and YFSETQ. J lost 9 bases, V lost 3 bases, and 18 bases had no gene match. CDR3 region: CASSSDNRTSGRARGEQFF. DNA of the CDR3: TGCGCCAGCAGCTCGGACAACCGAACTAGCGGGAGGGCCAGAGGTGAGCAGTTCTTC.

The chain uses TRBV28 and TRBJ1-1; possibly TRBD1 for D (6 bases). Between the trimmed V and J ends, which lost 2 bases and 0 bases, there was a span of 13 bases. CDR1 is MDHEN, CDR2 SYDVKM, per germline. The CDR3 is 16 residues long. CDR3 bases: TGTGCCAGCAGTTTAACCGGGACACTGTTGAACACTGAAGCTTTCTTT. It codes for CASSLTGTLLNTEAFF.

The chain carries TRBV9 and TRBJ1-2; 10 bases are shared with TRBD1. Losses at the gene ends were 0 bases for V and 4 bases for J; bases not matched to a gene: 6. The germline CDR1 and CDR2 sequences are SGDLS and YYNGEE. This CDR3 is 16 amino acids long. CDR3 loop: CASSVAPRTGGYGYTF. For the CDR3, the DNA is TGTGCCAGCAGCGTAGCCCCTAGGACAGGGGGCTATGGCTACACCTTC.

In this sample, this clone turned up a few times. The CDR3 DNA reads TGTGCCAGCAGTGGACTAGCGGGGGGCCATAATCCCTATACGCAGTATTTT. This gives the protein CASSGLAGGHNPYTQYF. The V call is TRBV6-1, the J call TRBJ2-3; 13 nucleotides line up with TRBD2. The ends lost 4 bases at V and 7 bases at J; junction bases unmatched: 11. The germline V gene has CDR1 MNHNS and CDR2 SASEGT. The CDR3 is made up of 17 amino acids.

The rearrangement joins TRBV3-1 (or the pseudogene TRBV3-2) to TRBJ2-5, with 7 bases lining up with TRBD1. CDR3 size: 17 residues. V shed 3 bases, J shed 2 bases, and the junction held 12 bases outside the gene matches. Germline values: CDR1 LGHDT, CDR2 YNNKEL (reference sequence). DNA for the CDR3: TGTGCCAGCAGCCAGGAGTTCGGGACAGAGCCTCAAGAGACCCAGTACTTC. Translated: CASSQEFGTEPQETQYF.

This clone showed up just once. The rearrangement links TRBV18 to TRBJ2-5; D is ambiguous. V was clipped by 3 bases and J by 5 bases, with 10 bases between them. CDR3 length equals 13 residues. Germline V gene lookup returns CDR1 KGHSH and CDR2 LQKENI. The chain's CDR3 is CASSPGHGETQYF. In DNA form, the CDR3 reads TGTGCCAGCTCACCTGGGCACGGGGAGACCCAGTACTTC.

The count of this clone is one. The chain has TRBV6-2 or TRBV6-3 and TRBJ1-1; 7 nucleotides line up with TRBD1. The CDR3 extends over 15 amino acids. From germline, CDR1 is MNHEY and CDR2 SVGEGT. The V segment lost 0 bases and the J segment 5 bases; nucleotides outside the gene matches: 6. The CDR3 coding sequence is TGTGCCAGCAGTTACTCTCAGGGGGTAAGAACTGAAGCTTTCTTT. This gives the protein CASSYSQGVRTEAFF.